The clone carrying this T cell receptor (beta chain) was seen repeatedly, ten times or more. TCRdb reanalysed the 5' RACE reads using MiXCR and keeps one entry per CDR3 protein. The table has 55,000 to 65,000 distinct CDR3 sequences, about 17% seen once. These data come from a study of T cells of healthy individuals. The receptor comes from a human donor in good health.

CDR3 DNA: TGTGCCAGCAGCCCACCTAGACAGACCGTTAATGAAAAACTGTTTTTT. Translated, it gives CASSPPRQTVNEKLFF. The chain employs TRBV7-9 and TRBJ1-4; possibly TRBD1 for D (5 bases). Germline CDR1 is SEHNR and CDR2 is FQNEAQ (reference sequence). The CDR3 is 16 amino acids. Trimming took off 5 bases at V and 4 bases at J, with 17 bases between the two ends.